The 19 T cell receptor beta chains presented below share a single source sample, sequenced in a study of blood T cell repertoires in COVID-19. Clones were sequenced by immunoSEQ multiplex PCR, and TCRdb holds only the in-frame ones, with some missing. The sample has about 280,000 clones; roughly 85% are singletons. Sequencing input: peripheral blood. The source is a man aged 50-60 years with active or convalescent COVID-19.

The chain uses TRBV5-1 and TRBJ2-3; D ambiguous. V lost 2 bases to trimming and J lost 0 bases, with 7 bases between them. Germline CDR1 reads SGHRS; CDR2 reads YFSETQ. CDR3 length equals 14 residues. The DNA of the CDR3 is TGCGCCAGCAGCTTCCCCGGGAGCACAGATACGCAGTATTTT. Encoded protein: CASSFPGSTDTQYF.

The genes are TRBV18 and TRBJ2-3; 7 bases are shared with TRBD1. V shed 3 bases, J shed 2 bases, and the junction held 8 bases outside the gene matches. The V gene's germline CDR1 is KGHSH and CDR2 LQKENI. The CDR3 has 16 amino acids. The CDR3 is CASSPRQGEITDTQYF. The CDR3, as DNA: TGTGCCAGCTCACCTCGTCAGGGGGAGATCACAGATACGCAGTATTTT. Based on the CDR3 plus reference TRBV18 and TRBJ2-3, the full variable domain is NAGVMQNPRHLVRRRGQEARLRCSPMKGHSHVYWYRQLPEEGLKFMVYLQKENIIDESGMPKERFSAEFPKEGPSILRIQQVVRGDSAAYFCASSPRQGEITDTQYFGPGTRLTVL.

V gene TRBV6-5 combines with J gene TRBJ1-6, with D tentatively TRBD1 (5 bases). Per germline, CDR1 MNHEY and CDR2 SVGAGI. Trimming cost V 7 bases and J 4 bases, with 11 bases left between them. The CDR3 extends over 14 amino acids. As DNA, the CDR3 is TGTGCCAGCACCGCGGGGGTATATAATTCACCCCTCCACTTT. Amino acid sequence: CASTAGVYNSPLHF.

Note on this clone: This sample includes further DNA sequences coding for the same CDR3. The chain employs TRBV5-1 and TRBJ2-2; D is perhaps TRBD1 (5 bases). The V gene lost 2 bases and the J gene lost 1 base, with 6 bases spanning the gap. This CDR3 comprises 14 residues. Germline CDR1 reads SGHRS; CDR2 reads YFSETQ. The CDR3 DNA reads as TGCGCCAGCAGCTTAAGGGGGAACACCGGGGAGCTGTTTTTT. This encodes CASSLRGNTGELFF.

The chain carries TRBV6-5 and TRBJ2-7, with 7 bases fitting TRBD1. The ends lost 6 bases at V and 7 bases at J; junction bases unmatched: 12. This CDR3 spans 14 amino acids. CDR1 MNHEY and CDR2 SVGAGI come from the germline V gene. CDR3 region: CASRLGQTAWEQYF. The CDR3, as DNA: TGTGCCAGCAGGTTGGGACAGACGGCGTGGGAGCAGTACTTC.

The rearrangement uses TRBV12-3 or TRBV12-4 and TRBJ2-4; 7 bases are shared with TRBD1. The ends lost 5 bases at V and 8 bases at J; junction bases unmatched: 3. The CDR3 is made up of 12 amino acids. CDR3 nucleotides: TGTGCCAGCAGTCGACAGGGAGACATTCAGTACTTC. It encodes CASSRQGDIQYF.

This CDR3 is CASSLMLAGEYEQYF. Here the CDR3 DNA reads TGTGCCAGCAGCTTAATGCTAGCGGGAGAATACGAGCAGTACTTC. The chain couples TRBV7-2 to TRBJ2-7; 10 bases are a match to TRBD2. CDR1 is SGHTA, CDR2 FQGNSA, per germline. CDR3 length equals 15 residues. V dropped 2 bases and J dropped 4; count of bases not matched to a gene: 5. Based on the CDR3 plus reference TRBV7-2 and TRBJ2-7, the full variable domain is GAGVSQSPSNKVTEKGKDVELRCDPISGHTALYWYRQSLGQGLEFLIYFQGNSAPDKSGLPSDRFSAERTGGSVSTLTIQRTQQEDSAVYLCASSLMLAGEYEQYFGPGTRLTVT.

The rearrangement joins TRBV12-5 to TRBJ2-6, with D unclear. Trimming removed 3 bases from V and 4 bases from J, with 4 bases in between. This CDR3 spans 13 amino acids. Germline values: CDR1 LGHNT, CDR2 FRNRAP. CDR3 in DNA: TGTGCTAGTGGTTTATCAGGGGCCAACGTCCTGACTTTC. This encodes CASGLSGANVLTF.

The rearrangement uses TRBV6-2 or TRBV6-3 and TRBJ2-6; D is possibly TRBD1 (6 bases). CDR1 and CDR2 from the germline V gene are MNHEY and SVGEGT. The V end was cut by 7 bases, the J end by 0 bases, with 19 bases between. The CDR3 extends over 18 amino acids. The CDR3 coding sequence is TGTGCCAGCACCCCAGGACAGCCGGTCGACTCTGGGGCCAACGTCCTGACTTTC. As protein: CASTPGQPVDSGANVLTF.

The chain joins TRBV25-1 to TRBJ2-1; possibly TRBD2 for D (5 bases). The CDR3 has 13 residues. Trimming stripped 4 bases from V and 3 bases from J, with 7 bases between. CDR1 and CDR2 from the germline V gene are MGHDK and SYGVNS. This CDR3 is CASSVDFYNEQFF. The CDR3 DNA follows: TGTGCCAGCAGTGTGGACTTCTACAATGAGCAGTTCTTC.

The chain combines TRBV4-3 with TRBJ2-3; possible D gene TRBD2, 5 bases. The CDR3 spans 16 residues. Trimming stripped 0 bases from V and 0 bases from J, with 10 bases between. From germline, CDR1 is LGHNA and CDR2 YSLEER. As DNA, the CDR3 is TGCGCCAGCAGCCAAGATCGACTAACTAGCACAGATACGCAGTATTTT. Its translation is CASSQDRLTSTDTQYF.

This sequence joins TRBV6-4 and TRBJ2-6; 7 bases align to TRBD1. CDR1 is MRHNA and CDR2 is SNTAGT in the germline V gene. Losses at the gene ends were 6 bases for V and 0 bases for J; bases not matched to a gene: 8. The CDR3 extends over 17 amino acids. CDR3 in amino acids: CASSPTGTGSGANVLTF. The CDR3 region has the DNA TGTGCCAGCAGCCCGACAGGGACCGGCTCTGGGGCCAACGTCCTGACTTTC.

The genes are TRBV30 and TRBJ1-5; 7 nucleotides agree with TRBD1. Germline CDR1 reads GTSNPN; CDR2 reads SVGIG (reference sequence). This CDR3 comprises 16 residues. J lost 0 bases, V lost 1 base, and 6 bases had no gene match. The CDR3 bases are TGTGCCTGGAGTGGATCAGGGACAGTTAGCAATCAGCCCCAGCATTTT. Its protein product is CAWSGSGTVSNQPQHF.

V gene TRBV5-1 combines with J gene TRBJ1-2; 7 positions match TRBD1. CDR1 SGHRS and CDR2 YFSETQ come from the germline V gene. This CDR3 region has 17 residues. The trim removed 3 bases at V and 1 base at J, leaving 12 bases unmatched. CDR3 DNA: TGCGCCAGCAGCTGGGACAGTTTACGATCGAGTAACTATGGCTACACCTTC. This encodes CASSWDSLRSSNYGYTF.

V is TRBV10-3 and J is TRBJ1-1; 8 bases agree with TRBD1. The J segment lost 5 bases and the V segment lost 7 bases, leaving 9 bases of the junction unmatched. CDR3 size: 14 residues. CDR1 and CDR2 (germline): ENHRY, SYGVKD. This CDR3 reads CAITQSRGRTEAFF. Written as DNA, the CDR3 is TGTGCCATCACACAATCCAGGGGGCGGACTGAAGCTTTCTTT.

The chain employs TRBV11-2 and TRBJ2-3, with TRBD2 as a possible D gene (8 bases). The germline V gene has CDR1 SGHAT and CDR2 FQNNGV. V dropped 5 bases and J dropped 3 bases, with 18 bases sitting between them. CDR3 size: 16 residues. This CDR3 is CASSVGGGQTTDTQYF. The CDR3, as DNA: TGTGCCAGCAGCGTCGGGGGGGGACAGACTACAGATACGCAGTATTTT.

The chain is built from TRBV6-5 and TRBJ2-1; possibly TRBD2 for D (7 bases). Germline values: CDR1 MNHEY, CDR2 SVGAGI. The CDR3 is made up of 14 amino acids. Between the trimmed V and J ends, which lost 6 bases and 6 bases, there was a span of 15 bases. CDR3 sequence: CASSPRGTTNEQFF. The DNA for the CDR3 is TGTGCCAGCAGCCCAAGGGGGACTACCAATGAGCAGTTCTTC.

The CDR3 DNA reads TGTGCCAGCAGCTTAGTCGGGCGGGAGCTTCCAGATACGCAGTATTTT. Encoded protein: CASSLVGRELPDTQYF. The chain uses TRBV7-8 and TRBJ2-3, with 7 positions matching TRBD2. V lost 1 base to trimming and J lost 4 bases; unmatched junction nucleotides: 8. Germline values: CDR1 SGHVS, CDR2 FQNEAQ. CDR3 length: 16 residues. Full variable domain (remainder filled in from reference TRBV7-8 and TRBJ2-3): GAGVSQSPRYKVAKRGQDVALRCDPISGHVSLFWYQQALGQGPEFLTYFQNEAQLDKSGLPSDRFFAERPEGSVSTLKIQRTQQEDSAVYLCASSLVGRELPDTQYFGPGTRLTVL.

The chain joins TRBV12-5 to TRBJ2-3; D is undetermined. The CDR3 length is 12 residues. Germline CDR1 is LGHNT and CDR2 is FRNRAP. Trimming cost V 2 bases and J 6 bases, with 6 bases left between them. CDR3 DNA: TGTGCTAGTGGTTTGACTGGTGATACGCAGTATTTT. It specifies CASGLTGDTQYF.